This TCR beta chain was found in a study of a mutant IDH1 vaccine in newly diagnosed glioma. Whole-study context: Treatment recipients were about 62% male and around 40% female, and their mean age was around 40 years.

The study's findings and limits: Evidence of vaccine-induced immune responses was documented in approximately 93% of patients.

Remarks on this clone: Its cognate antigen is unknown.

The germline V gene encodes CDR1 KGHSH and CDR2 LQKENI. V lost 3 bases and J lost 6; bases outside the gene matches: 9. The CDR3 is 15 residues long. Time point of the sample: baseline, week 1 (first vaccination visit). Treatment indicated: pre-vaccination baseline after standard-of-care therapy. The donor cohort comprised cases of new WHO grade 3 or 4 IDH1-mutant, ATRX-lost astrocytoma. Sequenced by immunoSEQ multiplex PCR; TCRdb stores in-frame clones only, minus some. The table has 20,000 to 25,000 clones, around 93% seen once. The chain has TRBV18 and TRBJ2-3, with 7 bases matching TRBD2. This specimen consisted of PBMCs, obtained from a glioma patient treated with radiotherapy, temozolomide or both. This TCR came from a man between 40 and 49 years old with glioma. CDR3 DNA sequence: TGTGCCAGCTCACCCCGAGAGGGAGGGATTGATACGCAGTATTTT. Translated: CASSPREGGIDTQYF.